In this sample, the clone carrying this T cell receptor beta chain turned up once. What it binds is not known. This sample stems from a study of cytomegalovirus exposure and HLA in healthy donors. In the PCR, 60 Vbeta and 13 Jbeta primers were used. Profiling relied on immunoSEQ multiplex PCR, and the TCRdb table lists in-frame clones only, not all of them. The profile shows 75,000 to 90,000 clones, 10% of them singletons. V was trimmed by 1 base and J by 4 bases, leaving 22 bases between them. The CDR3 covers 18 residues. Germline V lookup: CDR1 ENHRY, CDR2 SYGVKD. Regarding the study as a whole: A few chains linked to CMV were shown in vitro to be specific for CMV antigens. Later, an analysis showed that TCR beta chains associated with HLA were more clonally expanded than others that were equally common. Later genetic work tied a missense DCLRE1C variant to beta-chain V and J trimming.

Unrecorded immune exposure was likely among donors, who were nominally healthy when sampled. The chain is built from TRBV10-3 and TRBJ2-5, with D possibly matching TRBD2 (6 bases). Sequencing used PBMCs. This clonotype originated in a man aged 55-75 years in good health and CMV-seropositive. CDR3 residues: CAISEFKGEGSAGETQYF. DNA of the CDR3: TGTGCCATCAGTGAGTTTAAGGGTGAGGGTTCAGCGGGAGAGACCCAGTACTTC.